This T cell receptor (beta chain) was captured by sequencing in a study of cytomegalovirus exposure and HLA in healthy donors (dated by TCRdb to 2017 to 2019). Study-wide context: In an earlier analysis of 550 to 750 of the donors, approximately 260 Gb of sequence data and 95 million to 130 million unique TCR beta sequences from 150 million to 200 million T cells were reported. Roughly 300 gigabases of sequencing data and approximately 92 million unique TCR sequences made up an early release that covered nearly 650 HLA-typed donors. Among the roughly 400 genotyped donors, more than 70% belonged to the genetic ancestry cluster associated with self-reported Caucasian donors. The study was designed to test whether signatures of past pathogen exposure could be identified by cataloging public T cell receptors. Using immunosequencing, the study profiled T cell repertoires from 666 subjects and related those repertoires to cytomegalovirus serostatus. Along with the roughly 700-subject first cohort, a separate validation cohort of roughly 110 different subjects was used. The study combined high-throughput TCR immunosequencing, statistical association of individual TCRs with disease status, and machine learning to predict cytomegalovirus infection status. In a later analysis, previously published TCR beta repertoires from 670 or so donors were re-analyzed and high-resolution HLA genotyping was added so that TCR occurrence patterns could be studied. Rather than drawing on any new phenotypic data, the later analysis identified candidate immune exposures from TCR beta sequences and the way those sequences occurred across donors. An earlier analysis of about 600 of the donors used high-throughput TCR beta sequencing to judge whether each TCR beta V gene segment behaved as functional or pseudogenic. Donor age, sex, ethnicity and CMV serostatus were compiled alongside the repertoire data. A later genetic analysis used genome-wide SNP genotypes for about 65% of the roughly 700 donors, treating that subset as a discovery cohort. Every discovery cohort repertoire had been produced on one sequencing platform. Both class I and class II loci were covered by HLA typing, at four-digit resolution. Typing coverage differed by locus: A, B, C, DRB1 and DQB1 were typed in roughly 620-630 donors, DQA1 in about 560, DPA1 in some 610, and DPB1 in 450 to 480. About five DR-DQ haplotypes were handled as single units for association and clustering, since linkage in the cohort was strong. Among 350 to 400 genotyped donors of the cohort, an average of approximately 250,000 unique TCR beta nucleotide sequences were sequenced per donor, about a sixth of them non-productive.

The cysteine opens and the phenylalanine closes a CDR3 of 15 amino acids. The sequence is cut down to CDR3 DNA, 45 bases in frame from base 1. Per the germline V gene, SNHLY is the CDR1 and FYNNEI is the CDR2. V loses 6 bases at its end and J loses 1 base; junction bases beyond the gene matches: 6. Points the paper makes about the study in general: In a later analysis, most CMV-associated TCR beta chains were found to appear HLA-restricted, with HLA associations seemingly driven largely by CMV exposure. The classifier was reported to diagnose cytomegalovirus status with high specificity and sensitivity in both the original and validation cohorts. In a later analysis, HLA-associated TCR beta chains were found to be more clonally expanded and to have lower generation probabilities than equally common non-associated chains. Presence/absence analyses assumed roughly uniform sequencing depth across donors, an assumption that may not hold. The authors suggested that the approach could potentially be generalized to other disease states and immunological phenotypes. A cluster of highly shared sequence variants was judged likely to be a technical artifact of the sequencing pipeline. In an earlier analysis of more than 450 of the donors, most TCR beta V segments were observed in productive rearrangements about 87% or about 30% of the time, broadly matching IMGT annotations. The earlier analysis of about 600 of the donors excluded over 15 rarely observed V segments, including chromosome 9 orphons, because counts were too low. V-gene and J-gene trimming of TCR beta chains was associated with a missense DCLRE1C variant in a later genetic analysis, and the association was replicated in an independent cohort. Correlated functional status among segregating V segments might be attributable to linkage disequilibrium, but an unknown experimental factor could not be ruled out. Some IMGT-functional V segments, including TRBV6-2 and TRBV6-3, could not be distinguished by the 87-base-pair reads and were therefore excluded. Compared with the 666-donor mean, donors in an Asian-associated ancestry cluster had fewer N-insertions in productive TCRs, according to a later genetic analysis. Immune exposure information for the cohort was limited to CMV serostatus. Most TCR sequences were observed very rarely across donors, whereas some public TCRs were present in many individuals. According to a later analysis, TCR association rates differed among HLA loci, with DRB1 alleles showing the most associated TCRs and HLA-C alleles showing the fewest. Strong co-occurrence of HLA alleles, especially DR and DQ, made assigning TCR associations to individual alleles difficult. The study gave a list of under 200 TCR beta chains associated with cytomegalovirus. Because some donors lacked HLA typing at each locus, the association tests relied only on the typed subset. In vitro tests confirmed that three of the cytomegalovirus-associated TCR beta chains recognize cytomegalovirus antigens. A later analysis associated 16,951 TCR beta sequences with specific HLA alleles at a false discovery rate of 0.05. The cohort was sequenced for TCR beta chains only, and without alpha or paired-chain data the features that could be detected were limited. A later analysis reported that several top co-occurrence clusters appeared linked to parvovirus B19, influenza, CMV and Epstein-Barr virus. A further reported finding was that TCR beta sequences accurately predicted the HLA-A and HLA-B alleles for most subjects in the first cohort.

The cohort comprised several hundred healthy bone marrow donors. At the time of sampling, every cohort member was nominally healthy, though immune exposures that went unrecorded were likely present. The donor was CMV seropositive and was included in the group of around 300 seropositive cohort members. A peripheral blood sample was provided by each donor, and peripheral blood mononuclear cells were used for TCR beta sequencing. The Qiagen DNeasy Blood Extraction Kit was used to extract genomic DNA from the blood cell samples. The library was built by means of the immunoSEQ multiplex PCR assay. For the multiplex PCR, a mixture combining 60 forward primers for TCR Vbeta segments and 13 reverse primers for TCR Jbeta segments was used. Amplification of the CDR3 region of rearranged TCR beta genes was performed with a multiplex PCR assay on genomic DNA. The Illumina HiSeq System was used to sequence the amplified TCR beta libraries as 87-base-pair reads. From the authors' description of their analysis: A later analysis tallied tens of millions of unique TCR beta chains across the 666 repertoires, and around 10 million of those chains were shared by two or more donors. Raw reads were error-corrected and collapsed into unique sequences with a nearest-neighbor algorithm that merged closely related sequences to remove PCR and sequencing errors. Alignment of CDR3 sequences to IMGT reference sequences was used to assign V, D and J gene segments. Each retained sequence needed at least a six-nucleotide match to both a V gene segment and a J gene segment. Rearrangements were called productive when the CDR3 lacked stop codons and stayed in frame with V and J; all others were non-productive. CDR3 was defined according to IMGT convention as the region running from the second conserved V-encoded cysteine to the conserved J-encoded phenylalanine. The earlier analysis of some 550 of the donors excluded any sequence lacking an unambiguous match to a single V gene segment. In an earlier analysis of 450 to 700 of the donors, V segments were called functional above 56.7% productive rearrangements and were called segregating when the between-donor standard deviation exceeded 5%. A statistical classification framework was built to diagnose cytomegalovirus status from the catalog of TCR beta chain sequences. In a later analysis, V and J genes were assigned by comparing TCR nucleotide sequences against IMGT/GENE-DB human TR gene sequences. Using the TCRdist pipeline, a later analysis assigned CDR3 sequences along with most-parsimonious VDJ recombination scenarios. In a later analysis, every TCR beta chain was defined by the combination of its CDR3 amino acid sequence and its V-gene family, and reads without a unique V-gene family were dropped. To address suspected cross-contamination and a sequencing artifact, a later analysis removed roughly 640 highly shared, low-generation-probability nucleotide sequences. For each public chain, a later analysis derived a clonal expansion index from normalized ranks of inferred template counts within each repertoire. In a later analysis, generation probabilities were computed using a VDJ recombination model fitted to out-of-frame rearrangements, and the results were checked against IGoR. Hypergeometric tests were used in a later analysis to score TCR-TCR, TCR-HLA and TCR-CMV co-occurrence, with a repertoire-size bias correction applied to the TCR pairs. In a later analysis, false discovery rates were estimated by permuting HLA or CMV assignments 20 times. In a later analysis, co-occurring TCRs were grouped using DBSCAN, with TCRdist sequence similarity added in when clustering inside HLA-allele-positive subsets. Repertoires with fewer than 30,000 or more than 120,000 public chains were left out of co-occurrence clustering, as were about five repertoires with anomalous nucleotide sharing. The source is immuneACCESS, and TCRdb retained only in-frame sequences with V and J called. Part of the clones is not carried over; for the studies checked, unresolved V genes explain less than half of this, and the remainder is unexplained. V, J and clone size derive from that table, while D and trimming were established from the DNA sequence. Across this sample there are under 200,000 clones, with around 78% seen only once. The ten largest clones take up less than 15% of the sample.

On this clone itself: Its antigen is still unknown. No qualities accompany the bases; no much larger clone lies one base away.

The sequence is built from TRBV2 and TRBJ2-1, and 7 junctional nucleotides match TRBD1. The clonotype originates from a woman younger than 45 in good health and CMV-seropositive. The sequencing sample was made of PBMCs. The nucleotide sequence reads TGTGCCAGCAGACCTAACAGGGGATCCTACAATGAGCAGTTCTTC. Translation gives CASRPNRGSYNEQFF.